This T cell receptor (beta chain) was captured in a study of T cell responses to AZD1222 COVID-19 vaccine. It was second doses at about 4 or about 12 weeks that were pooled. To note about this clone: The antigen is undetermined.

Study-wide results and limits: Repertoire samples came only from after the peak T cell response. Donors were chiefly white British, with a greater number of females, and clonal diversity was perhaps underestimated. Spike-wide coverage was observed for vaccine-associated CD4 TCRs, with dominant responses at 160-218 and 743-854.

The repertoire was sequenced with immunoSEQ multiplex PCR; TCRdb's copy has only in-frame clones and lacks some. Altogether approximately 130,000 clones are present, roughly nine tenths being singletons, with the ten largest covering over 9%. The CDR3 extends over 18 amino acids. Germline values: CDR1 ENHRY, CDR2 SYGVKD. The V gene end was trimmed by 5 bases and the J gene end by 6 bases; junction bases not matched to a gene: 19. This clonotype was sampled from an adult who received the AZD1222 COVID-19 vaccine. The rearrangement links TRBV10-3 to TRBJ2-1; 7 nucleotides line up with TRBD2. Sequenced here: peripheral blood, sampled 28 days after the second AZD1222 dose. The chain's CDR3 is CAISRGWGGRESGNEQFF. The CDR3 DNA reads TGTGCCATCAGTCGGGGGTGGGGCGGGAGAGAGTCAGGCAATGAGCAGTTCTTC.